Listed below are T cell receptor beta chains from one sample, sequenced in a study of T cell responses to AZD1222 COVID-19 vaccine. Assay: immunoSEQ multiplex PCR; the TCRdb copy retains only in-frame clones and omits some. The sample carries 120,000 or so clones, around 89% recorded once. Sequencing used peripheral blood, obtained on day 0 of AZD1222 vaccination. These receptors were taken from an adult in good health. The CDR3 runs from the conserved cysteine through the conserved F or W. The D gene is left open where the match is weak. Some rows have no size entry. The others give once, few or many, or a class for an expanded clone.

j_call v_call d_call clone_size cdr3_aa cdr3_nt
TRBJ1-1 TRBV5-5 - - CASSLGPTAEAFF TGTGCCAGCAGCTTGGGGCCCACGGCTGAAGCTTTCTTT
TRBJ1-1 TRBV5-4 - few CASSLGLNTEAFF TGTGCCAGCAGCTTGGGGCTGAACACTGAAGCTTTCTTT
TRBJ2-3 TRBV11-2 - - CASSLAPDGQYDTQYF TGTGCCAGCAGCTTAGCGCCGGACGGACAATATGATACGCAGTATTTT
TRBJ1-2 TRBV28 - once CASRYETGPHGYTF TGTGCCAGCAGATATGAGACGGGGCCTCATGGCTACACCTTC
TRBJ1-4 TRBV5-6 - - CASSLLSRRGNEKLFF TGTGCCAGCAGCCTCCTATCCCGGAGGGGTAATGAAAAACTGTTTTTT
TRBJ1-6 TRBV27 - - CASSLFAGTLNSPLHF TGTGCCAGCAGTTTATTCGCAGGGACCCTAAATTCACCCCTCCACTTT
TRBJ1-3 TRBV3-1/TRBV3-2 - - CASSDLGNTIYF TGTGCCAGCAGCGACCTTGGGAACACCATATATTTT
TRBJ2-7 TRBV28 - - CASSIPQREDEQYF TGTGCCAGCAGTATCCCCCAAAGGGAGGACGAGCAGTACTTC
TRBJ2-3 TRBV5-8 TRBD2 - CASSLASGGSTDTQYF TGTGCCAGCAGCTTGGCTAGCGGGGGAAGCACAGATACGCAGTATTTT
TRBJ2-3 TRBV18 TRBD2 - CASSLTPGGASTDTQYF TGTGCCAGCTCACTAACCCCGGGGGGGGCTAGCACAGATACGCAGTATTTT
TRBJ2-5 TRBV4-3 TRBD1 - CASSQAYLGPFRTGQVETQYF TGCGCCAGCAGCCAAGCATACTTAGGGCCCTTCAGGACAGGGCAGGTAGAGACCCAGTACTTC
TRBJ2-2 TRBV5-1 TRBD2 - CASSRPTSGRAGELFF TGCGCCAGCAGCCGACCTACTAGCGGGAGGGCCGGGGAGCTGTTTTTT
TRBJ2-3 TRBV11-2 TRBD2 - CASSPRLAGRGDTQYF TGTGCCAGCAGCCCCCGACTAGCGGGTAGGGGAGATACGCAGTATTTT
TRBJ2-1 TRBV7-9 - - CASSFQASSYNEQFF TGTGCCAGCAGCTTTCAGGCGAGCTCCTACAATGAGCAGTTCTTC
TRBJ1-2 TRBV4-3 TRBD1 - CASSHATGTGGYGYTF TGCGCCAGCAGCCATGCAACCGGGACAGGGGGTTATGGCTACACCTTC
TRBJ2-7 TRBV11-1 TRBD2 - CASSSLLAGGIDEQYF TGTGCCAGCAGCTCCCTACTAGCGGGAGGTATCGACGAGCAGTACTTC
TRBJ2-3 TRBV5-4 TRBD1 - CASSGQGDTSTDTQYF TGTGCCAGCAGTGGACAGGGCGATACTAGCACAGATACGCAGTATTTT
TRBJ2-2 TRBV9 - - CASSVGRELFF TGTGCCAGCAGCGTAGGCCGGGAGCTGTTTTTT
TRBJ2-6 TRBV10-1 - - CASIPRGAAGANVLTF TGCGCCAGCATTCCGAGAGGGGCTGCTGGGGCCAACGTCCTGACTTTC
TRBJ1-1 TRBV7-9 - - CASSPFNTEAFF TGTGCCAGCAGCCCGTTCAACACTGAAGCTTTCTTT
TRBJ1-5 TRBV28 - - CASSFGGRGVNQPQHF TGTGCCAGCAGTTTCGGGGGGCGAGGGGTCAATCAGCCCCAGCATTTT
TRBJ1-6 TRBV5-4 - - CASSLEGHYSPLHF TGTGCCAGCAGCTTGGAGGGTCATTACTCACCCCTCCACTTT
TRBJ2-1 TRBV27 - - CASSLKQQREQFF TGTGCCAGCAGTTTAAAACAGCAACGTGAGCAGTTCTTC
TRBJ2-3 TRBV2 TRBD1 - CASRADRGSDTQYF TGTGCCAGCAGGGCTGACAGGGGATCAGATACGCAGTATTTT
TRBJ2-2 TRBV6-9 TRBD1 - CALATGTVLTGELFF TGTGCCCTCGCTACCGGGACAGTGCTGACCGGGGAGCTGTTTTTT
TRBJ2-7 TRBV27 - once CASSISGQVYEQYF TGTGCCAGCAGTATTTCGGGACAAGTTTACGAGCAGTACTTC
TRBJ1-1 TRBV19 - - CASAGQRSFF TGTGCCAGTGCAGGGCAGAGGTCTTTCTTT
TRBJ2-1 TRBV11-2 - - CASSLGLGFTEQFF TGTGCCAGCAGCTTAGGCCTAGGGTTCACTGAGCAGTTCTTC
TRBJ1-5 TRBV27 TRBD1 - CASSSLDRGGRQPQHF TGTGCCAGCAGTTCCCTGGACAGGGGAGGGAGACAGCCCCAGCATTTT
TRBJ2-7 TRBV3-1/TRBV3-2 - - CASSQDLTPYEQYF TGTGCCAGCAGCCAAGATCTCACCCCCTACGAGCAGTACTTC
TRBJ1-1 TRBV12-3/TRBV12-4 - - CASSLDRGTEAFF TGTGCCAGCAGTTTAGATAGGGGCACTGAAGCTTTCTTT
TRBJ2-7 TRBV6-6 TRBD1 few CASGLTTGRPGEQYF TGTGCCAGCGGCCTAACGACAGGGCGACCGGGGGAGCAGTACTTC
TRBJ2-1 TRBV7-6 TRBD1 - CASSLNRGEVNEQFF TGTGCCAGCAGCTTAAACAGGGGTGAGGTGAATGAGCAGTTCTTC
TRBJ2-5 TRBV19 - - CASTSTPAGETQYF TGTGCCAGTACGAGTACTCCCGCGGGAGAGACCCAGTACTTC
TRBJ1-1 TRBV2 TRBD1 - CASRRGQGSTEAFF TGTGCCAGCAGAAGGGGACAGGGAAGCACTGAAGCTTTCTTT